These 9 T cell receptor beta chains came from one sample sequenced in a study of T cells in Graves' hyperthyroidism and ophthalmopathy (dated by TCRdb to between 2018 and 2020). The library came from multiplex PCR. The sample was run on an Illumina HiSeq 2000. TCR beta CDR3 regions were amplified from RNA transcripts. The TCR CDR3 was subjected to a first round of RT-PCR using the HTBI primer set and the Qiagen OneStep RT-PCR kit. TCRdb reworked the public reads: Q25 trimming with fastp, MiXCR clone assembly, productive beta chains retained. One record per CDR3 amino acid sequence lists the most common genes and DNA. The sample profile shows roughly 520,000 distinct CDR3 sequences; roughly a quarter of them were found once. The ten largest clones add up to roughly 12% of the sample. The sequenced sample consisted of blood. The receptor set was obtained from a woman aged 25 to 45 with Graves' ophthalmopathy.

This clonotype was recorded at least ten times. The chain is built from TRBV19 and TRBJ1-5; 9 bases are a match to TRBD1. The CDR3 length is 16 residues. Germline V gene sequence: CDR1 LNHDA, CDR2 SQIVND (reference sequence). The J segment lost 7 bases and the V segment lost 5 bases, leaving 12 bases of the junction unmatched. CDR3 coding DNA: TGTGCCAGTAGTGCCATAACAGGGGGCCTTGGACAGCCCCAGCATTTT. This codes for CASSAITGGLGQPQHF.

The rearrangement links TRBV2 to TRBJ2-5, with TRBD2 matching 11 bases. The CDR3 is made up of 15 amino acids. J lost 7 bases, V lost 6 bases, and 10 bases had no gene match. Looked up from germline, CDR1 is SNHLY and CDR2 is FYNNEI. In nucleotides, the CDR3 is TGTGCCAGCAGATTAGCGGGAGGGCCTCTCGGGACCCAGTACTTC. Amino acid sequence: CASRLAGGPLGTQYF.

This chain uses TRBV6-2 or TRBV6-3 with TRBJ1-2; D possibly corresponds to TRBD1 (6 bases). The CDR3 consists of 15 residues. With 0 bases removed from V and 7 bases from J, the gap between germline ends came to 15 bases. The germline gives CDR1 MNHEY, CDR2 SVGEGT. CDR3 in amino acids: CASSYSRTGIFGYTF. As DNA, the CDR3 is TGTGCCAGCAGTTACTCGAGAACAGGGATCTTTGGCTACACCTTC.

The genes are TRBV11-1 and TRBJ2-2, with TRBD2 identical over 12 bases. The CDR3 has 18 amino acids. Germline V lookup: CDR1 SGHAT, CDR2 FQDESV (reference sequence). V lost 4 bases to trimming and J lost 3 bases; unmatched junction nucleotides: 9. The CDR3 bases are TGTGCCAGCAGCTACAGACTAGCGGGGGATTCGTACACCGGGGAGCTGTTTTTT. Its translation is CASSYRLAGDSYTGELFF.

A single count supports this clonotype. V and J are TRBV28 and TRBJ2-7; TRBD1 matches at 8 bases. J was trimmed by 7 bases and V by 2 bases; bases with no gene match: 13. The CDR3 sequence is 16 residues long. CDR1 and CDR2 (germline): MDHEN, SYDVKM. The CDR3 loop is CASSLASRGRGPEQYF. The CDR3 nucleotides read TGTGCCAGCAGTTTAGCCTCACGTGGCAGGGGGCCTGAGCAGTACTTC. Supplemented by reference TRBV28 and TRBJ2-7, the full variable domain reads DVKVTQSSRYLVKRTGEKVFLECVQDMDHENMFWYRQDPGLGLRLIYFSYDVKMKEKGDIPEGYSVSREKKERFSLILESASTNQTSMYLCASSLASRGRGPEQYFGPGTRLTVT.

Ten or more counts support this clonotype. V gene TRBV12-3 or TRBV12-4 combines with J gene TRBJ1-2, with no clear D. The V end was cut by 6 bases, the J end by 13 bases, with 24 bases between. CDR3 size: 14 residues. The CDR3 spells CASSPPPPGLSCTF. DNA for the CDR3: TGTGCCAGCAGCCCTCCCCCCCCAGGACTGAGCTGCACCTTC.

A few counts support this clonotype. This chain links TRBV11-2 with TRBJ2-4; D unresolved. CDR1 SGHAT and CDR2 FQNNGV come from the germline V gene. The V gene lost 0 bases and the J gene lost 0 bases, with 12 bases spanning the gap. The CDR3 contains 17 residues. The CDR3 reads CASSLDYQLLAKNIQYF. The CDR3 DNA follows: TGTGCCAGCAGCTTAGATTACCAGCTCCTAGCCAAAAACATTCAGTACTTC. Full variable domain (rest looked up from reference TRBV11-2 and TRBJ2-4): EAGVAQSPRYKIIEKRQSVAFWCNPISGHATLYWYQQILGQGPKLLIQFQNNGVVDDSQLPKDRFSAERLKGVDSTLKIQPAKLEDSAVYLCASSLDYQLLAKNIQYFGAGTRLSVL.

At least ten counts were recorded for this clonotype. The CDR3 here is CASSAGADLGYTF. The CDR3 DNA sequence: TGTGCCAGCAGTGCCGGAGCAGACCTTGGCTACACCTTC. The chain uses TRBV6-1 and TRBJ1-2; the D is unclear. V was pared by 4 bases and J by 7 bases, with 13 bases between. The CDR3 is 13 residues long. Germline-derived CDR1 and CDR2 are MNHNS and SASEGT.

The chain joins TRBV6-2 or TRBV6-3 to TRBJ1-1; D perhaps matches TRBD1 (6 bases). Trimming cost V 7 bases and J 3 bases, with 15 bases left between them. This CDR3 has 14 amino acids. Germline CDR1 MNHEY, CDR2 SVGEGT. The CDR3 spells CASIQGREDTEAFF. CDR3 coding DNA: TGTGCCAGCATCCAGGGGCGCGAGGACACTGAAGCTTTCTTT.